The rows below give T cell receptor beta chains drawn from one sample of a study of blood T cell repertoires in COVID-19. Sequencing was performed with immunoSEQ multiplex PCR; in TCRdb, only in-frame clones are kept and a portion is missing. Of roughly 220,000 clones in the sample, more than 65% were seen once. The sequenced sample consisted of peripheral blood. All receptors come from a woman aged 55-69 years with acute or convalescent COVID-19. Both conserved end residues are part of each CDR3. Fields, in order: J gene, V gene, D gene, clone size, CDR3 protein, CDR3 DNA. The D gene is left open where the match is weak. Where a row states a size, it is once, few, many or the class of an expanded clone; other rows omit it.

TRBJ1-3 | TRBV2 | TRBD1 | . | CASSIDRGRFGNTIYF | TGTGCCAGCAGTATTGACAGGGGGCGATTCGGAAACACCATATATTTT
TRBJ1-3 | TRBV30 | TRBD1 | once | CAWNRQGSGNTIYF | TGTGCCTGGAATCGACAGGGCTCTGGAAACACCATATATTTT
TRBJ2-5 | TRBV7-9 | TRBD2 | . | CASSLVLADQETQYF | TGTGCCAGCAGCTTGGTACTAGCGGACCAAGAGACCCAGTACTTC
TRBJ2-1 | TRBV4-2 | TRBD2 | . | CASSQTAGGWNEQFF | TGTGCCAGCAGCCAAACGGCGGGGGGCTGGAATGAGCAGTTCTTC
TRBJ2-6 | TRBV28 | TRBD1 | few | CASRGTADATSGANVLTF | TGTGCCAGCAGGGGGACAGCCGATGCTACCTCTGGGGCCAACGTCCTGACTTTC
TRBJ1-1 | TRBV19 | . | . | CASSIEYSGGEAFF | TGTGCCAGTAGTATTGAGTATTCGGGAGGAGAAGCTTTCTTT
TRBJ1-2 | TRBV5-6 | TRBD1 | . | CASSQGQTRLYGYTF | TGTGCCAGCAGCCAGGGACAGACAAGACTCTATGGCTACACCTTC
TRBJ2-7 | TRBV5-6 | TRBD1 | . | CASSLGQGEGQYF | TGTGCCAGCAGCTTAGGGCAGGGGGAAGGGCAGTACTTC
TRBJ1-3 | TRBV4-2 | . | once | CASSPAGSSGNTIYF | TGTGCCAGCAGCCCTGCGGGGAGCTCTGGAAACACCATATATTTT
TRBJ1-5 | TRBV27 | . | . | CASSLGSPSDQPQHF | TGTGCCAGCAGTTTGGGTAGCCCCAGCGATCAGCCCCAGCATTTT
TRBJ1-5 | TRBV13 | TRBD1 | few | CASSVTRDRGDQPQHF | TGTGCCAGCAGCGTAACCCGGGACAGAGGGGATCAGCCCCAGCATTTT
TRBJ2-1 | TRBV7-9 | . | . | CASEPGLINEQFF | TGTGCCAGCGAGCCGGGACTTATTAATGAGCAGTTCTTC
TRBJ2-1 | TRBV27 | TRBD2 | few | CASSFGLAGNEQFF | TGTGCCAGCAGTTTCGGACTAGCTGGCAATGAGCAGTTCTTC
TRBJ1-4 | TRBV6-6 | . | . | CASRTRANEKLFF | TGTGCCAGCCGTACGCGGGCTAATGAAAAACTGTTTTTT
TRBJ1-2 | TRBV15 | . | . | CATSRDPGEGNTYTF | TGTGCCACCAGCAGAGACCCCGGGGAAGGGAATACTTACACCTTC
TRBJ2-5 | TRBV3-1/TRBV3-2 | . | once | CASSQSLQETQYF | TGTGCCAGCAGCCAGTCTCTCCAAGAGACCCAGTACTTC
TRBJ1-4 | TRBV7-9 | . | once | CASSLGQVEASEKLFF | TGTGCCAGCAGCTTAGGACAGGTTGAGGCTTCTGAAAAACTGTTTTTT
TRBJ1-1 | TRBV2 | . | . | CASRKGQGITEAFF | TGTGCCAGCAGGAAGGGACAAGGGATCACTGAAGCTTTCTTT
TRBJ1-1 | TRBV19 | TRBD1 | . | CASIGTGGKEAFF | TGTGCCAGTATCGGGACAGGGGGCAAAGAAGCTTTCTTT
TRBJ1-2 | TRBV2 | . | . | CASSEHTNYGYTF | TGTGCCAGCAGTGAACACACGAACTATGGCTACACCTTC
TRBJ2-3 | TRBV6-2/TRBV6-3 | TRBD1 | . | CASSPQGIRTDTQYF | TGTGCCAGCAGTCCACAGGGGATCCGCACAGATACGCAGTATTTT
TRBJ1-1 | TRBV2 | . | . | CASSPDRRHTEAFF | TGTGCCAGCAGTCCCGACAGGAGACATACTGAAGCTTTCTTT
TRBJ2-2 | TRBV2 | . | . | CASSVHNTGELFF | TGTGCCAGCAGTGTTCATAACACCGGGGAGCTGTTTTTT
TRBJ1-1 | TRBV30 | . | . | CAWSVGSDREAFF | TGTGCCTGGAGTGTAGGGTCGGACAGAGAAGCTTTCTTT
TRBJ2-7 | TRBV3-1/TRBV3-2 | . | few | CASSQDGASYEQYF | TGTGCCAGCAGCCAAGATGGGGCGTCTTACGAGCAGTACTTC
TRBJ2-5 | TRBV11-2 | . | . | CASSFRLCGGLQETQYF | TGTGCCAGCAGCTTCCGCCTGTGCGGGGGCCTCCAAGAGACCCAGTACTTC
TRBJ2-2 | TRBV29-1 | . | . | CSVQGSQGGELFF | TGCAGCGTTCAGGGCTCGCAAGGCGGGGAGCTGTTTTTT
TRBJ1-3 | TRBV13 | TRBD1 | . | CASSGTGTPYSGNTIYF | TGTGCCAGCAGCGGGACAGGGACCCCTTACTCTGGAAACACCATATATTTT
TRBJ1-5 | TRBV7-6 | . | . | CASSFRAGVDQPQHF | TGTGCCAGCAGCTTTAGGGCAGGGGTTGATCAGCCCCAGCATTTT
TRBJ1-1 | TRBV4-3 | . | . | CASSQDLSFMNTEAFF | TGCGCCAGCAGCCAAGATCTTAGTTTTATGAACACTGAAGCTTTCTTT